This is a list of T cell receptor beta chains from one sample in a study of cytomegalovirus exposure and HLA in healthy donors. Only in-frame clones appear in the TCRdb table, and some are missing; sequencing was by immunoSEQ multiplex PCR. Found here are roughly 90,000 clones, 75% to 90% of them singletons; the top ten hold more than 20%. Sequencing was performed on PBMCs. Receptors originate from a man aged 18 to 30 in good health and CMV-seropositive. CDR3s include the opening cysteine and the closing phenylalanine or tryptophan. The D gene is left open where the match is weak. The listing skips clone size in some rows; elsewhere it reads once, few, many or a size class.

TRBV7-6,TRBD2,NA,TRBJ2-1,CASSLVSRTSGKPSYNEQFF,TGTGCCAGCAGCTTAGTATCGAGGACTAGCGGGAAACCATCCTACAATGAGCAGTTCTTC
TRBV5-1,TRBD2,NA,TRBJ2-5,CASSLGLAGSRETQYF,TGCGCCAGCAGCTTAGGACTAGCGGGATCGCGAGAGACCCAGTACTTC
TRBV6-6,NA,NA,TRBJ1-1,CASSRQQGNTEAFF,TGTGCCAGCAGTCGCCAACAGGGGAACACTGAAGCTTTCTTT
TRBV2,NA,NA,TRBJ2-1,CARYYPGGESNNEQFF,TGTGCCAGATATTACCCTGGTGGGGAGAGTAACAATGAGCAGTTCTTC
TRBV19,NA,NA,TRBJ2-7,CASSMGGQAYEQYF,TGTGCCAGTAGTATGGGGGGGCAAGCCTACGAGCAGTACTTC
TRBV5-4,TRBD1,NA,TRBJ1-2,CASRSTSGQGTYTF,TGTGCCAGCAGGTCGACATCGGGACAGGGGACCTACACCTTC
TRBV11-2,NA,NA,TRBJ2-7,CASSLDRVEQYF,TGTGCCAGCAGCTTAGATCGGGTGGAGCAGTACTTC
TRBV27,NA,few,TRBJ2-5,CASRPTSVWLRGIQETQYF,TGTGCCAGCAGACCCACCTCGGTGTGGCTCCGAGGGATACAAGAGACCCAGTACTTC
TRBV4-1,TRBD2,NA,TRBJ2-1,CASSSPTSGGSYNEQFF,TGCGCCAGCAGCTCCCCGACTAGCGGGGGCTCCTACAATGAGCAGTTCTTC
TRBV10-3,NA,NA,TRBJ2-4,CAISGNGNIQYF,TGTGCCATCAGTGGTAACGGAAACATTCAGTACTTC
TRBV6-6,NA,NA,TRBJ1-2,CASSYTTAGVNYGYTF,TGTGCCAGCAGTTACACCACGGCAGGGGTAAACTATGGCTACACCTTC
TRBV30,TRBD1,NA,TRBJ2-3,CAWSGQALWLDF,TGTGCCTGGTCCGGACAGGCTCTCTGGCTAGATTTT
TRBV7-9,NA,NA,TRBJ1-5,CASSFPTQGMYNQPQHF,TGTGCCAGCAGCTTTCCCACGCAGGGGATGTACAATCAGCCCCAGCATTTT
TRBV5-1,TRBD1,NA,TRBJ1-4,CASSLATGATNEKLFF,TGCGCCAGCAGCTTGGCTACAGGGGCAACTAATGAAAAACTGTTTTTT
TRBV10-1,NA,NA,TRBJ2-5,CASSARGRGQETQYF,TGCGCCAGCAGTGCGCGGGGCCGGGGACAAGAGACCCAGTACTTC
TRBV29-1,TRBD1,NA,TRBJ1-4,CSVGTGIFEKLFF,TGCAGCGTTGGGACAGGGATATTTGAAAAACTGTTTTTT
TRBV30,NA,NA,TRBJ2-1,CAWRVEGLGRSEQFF,TGTGCCTGGAGGGTAGAGGGACTGGGGAGGAGTGAGCAGTTCTTC
TRBV11-1,TRBD2,NA,TRBJ2-5,CASSLGLAGEGQETQYF,TGTGCCAGCAGCTTAGGACTAGCGGGGGAAGGGCAAGAGACCCAGTACTTC
TRBV28,NA,NA,TRBJ2-7,CASTVSGYEQYF,TGTGCCAGCACCGTCTCGGGGTACGAGCAGTACTTC
TRBV27,TRBD2,NA,TRBJ2-5,CASSPRTRTGQGTQYF,TGTGCCAGCAGTCCCCGGACTAGAACCGGTCAGGGGACCCAGTACTTC
TRBV5-4,NA,NA,TRBJ2-1,CASSLVSSYNEQFF,TGTGCCAGCAGCTTGGTCAGCTCCTACAATGAGCAGTTCTTC
TRBV2,NA,NA,TRBJ2-5,CASRRLDSKETQYF,TGTGCCAGCAGGAGACTTGACTCTAAAGAGACCCAGTACTTC
TRBV18,NA,NA,TRBJ2-2,CASSPRQGTGELFF,TGTGCCAGCTCACCAAGGCAGGGCACCGGGGAGCTGTTTTTT
TRBV11-3,NA,once,TRBJ2-5,CASSLDRAVEETQYF,TGTGCCAGCAGCTTAGACAGGGCGGTGGAAGAGACCCAGTACTTC
TRBV10-3,NA,NA,TRBJ1-5,CAISVGGSGNQPQHF,TGTGCCATCAGTGTTGGAGGGTCGGGCAATCAGCCCCAGCATTTT
TRBV21-1,NA,NA,TRBJ1-2,CASSKAGHPNHHPRYGYTF,TGTGCCAGCAGCAAAGCCGGTCACCCCAACCATCACCCGCGCTATGGCTACACCTTC
TRBV28,NA,NA,TRBJ2-2,CASTPFGLNTGELFF,TGTGCCAGCACCCCATTTGGACTAAACACCGGGGAGCTGTTTTTT
TRBV6-6,NA,NA,TRBJ1-5,CASSYSIGRGQPQHF,TGTGCCAGCAGTTACTCGATTGGGAGGGGCCAGCCCCAGCATTTT
TRBV10-3,TRBD1,NA,TRBJ2-1,CATRQGAGLYEQFF,TGTGCCACCAGACAGGGGGCAGGGTTATATGAGCAGTTCTTC
TRBV9,TRBD1,many,TRBJ2-2,CASSVLGQGNGELFF,TGTGCCAGCAGCGTACTAGGACAGGGGAACGGGGAGCTGTTTTTT
TRBV5-4,TRBD2,NA,TRBJ2-5,CASSVRLAGGTETQYF,TGTGCCAGCAGCGTCCGACTAGCGGGTGGAACAGAGACCCAGTACTTC
TRBV4-1,NA,NA,TRBJ2-7,CASSHYHLVEQYF,TGCGCCAGCAGCCACTACCATCTAGTCGAGCAGTACTTC
TRBV5-5,NA,few,TRBJ2-2,CASSLTGLNTGELFF,TGTGCCAGCAGCTTGACAGGGTTGAACACCGGGGAGCTGTTTTTT
TRBV19,TRBD1,NA,TRBJ1-1,CASRRVPGGENTEAFF,TGTGCCAGTAGGAGGGTCCCAGGGGGCGAGAACACTGAAGCTTTCTTT
TRBV6-5,NA,NA,TRBJ1-1,CASSYPPEAFF,TGTGCCAGCAGTTACCCTCCTGAAGCTTTCTTT
TRBV18,NA,NA,TRBJ1-1,CASSGQSNTEAFF,TGTGCCAGCTCAGGCCAGTCGAACACTGAAGCTTTCTTT
TRBV11-2,TRBD2,NA,TRBJ2-1,CASSFTSGYNEQFF,TGTGCCAGCAGCTTTACTAGCGGGTACAATGAGCAGTTCTTC
TRBV29-1,NA,NA,TRBJ1-1,CSVEGLGAAEAFF,TGCAGCGTTGAAGGGCTTGGGGCGGCCGAAGCTTTCTTT
TRBV30,TRBD2,NA,TRBJ2-1,CAWTPGLAGGGGEQFF,TGTGCCTGGACGCCCGGGCTAGCGGGAGGGGGAGGTGAGCAGTTCTTC
TRBV4-2,TRBD1,NA,TRBJ2-2,CASSQETGGTGELFF,TGTGCCAGCAGCCAAGAGACAGGGGGGACCGGGGAGCTGTTTTTT
TRBV6-1,NA,NA,TRBJ1-5,CASSEVTGAAVAAREQPQHF,TGTGCCAGCAGTGAAGTAACCGGTGCCGCCGTGGCGGCCCGAGAACAGCCCCAGCATTTT
TRBV5-1,NA,once,TRBJ1-2,CASSLSPGDDYGYTF,TGCGCCAGCAGCTTAAGCCCGGGGGACGACTATGGCTACACCTTC
TRBV5-4,TRBD2,NA,TRBJ2-1,CASSFSTSGYNEQFF,TGTGCCAGCAGCTTCTCGACTAGCGGGTACAATGAGCAGTTCTTC
TRBV30,NA,NA,TRBJ1-5,CAWSRDRLGEDQPQHF,TGTGCCTGGAGTAGGGATCGGTTAGGGGAGGATCAGCCCCAGCATTTT
TRBV6-1,TRBD1,NA,TRBJ1-1,CASSEAGGWEAFF,TGTGCCAGCAGCGAAGCAGGGGGCTGGGAAGCTTTCTTT
TRBV19,NA,NA,TRBJ2-3,CASSISLSTDTQYF,TGTGCCAGTAGTATTTCTCTCAGCACAGATACGCAGTATTTT
TRBV5-6,NA,NA,TRBJ1-3,CASSLSPVSGNTIYF,TGTGCCAGCAGCTTGTCCCCGGTTTCTGGAAACACCATATATTTT
TRBV5-1,TRBD2,NA,TRBJ2-5,CASSFWGVAGEEETQYF,TGCGCCAGCAGCTTCTGGGGGGTAGCGGGAGAAGAAGAGACCCAGTACTTC
TRBV4-1,TRBD2,NA,TRBJ2-1,CASSQVFGLAGGPIFYNEQFF,TGCGCCAGCAGCCAAGTATTCGGACTAGCGGGAGGGCCAATATTTTACAATGAGCAGTTCTTC
TRBV27,TRBD1,NA,TRBJ1-2,CASSLSGTGAFGGYTF,TGTGCCAGCAGTTTATCGGGGACAGGGGCGTTCGGTGGCTACACCTTC
TRBV29-1,TRBD1,NA,TRBJ2-3,CSVQGPDRDGWIDTQYF,TGCAGCGTCCAAGGCCCCGACAGGGACGGATGGATAGATACGCAGTATTTT
TRBV19,NA,NA,TRBJ1-5,CASGGGNQPQHF,TGTGCCAGCGGGGGGGGGAATCAGCCCCAGCATTTT
TRBV7-9,TRBD1,NA,TRBJ2-2,CASRKPTGGKLTGELFF,TGTGCCAGCAGAAAGCCGACAGGGGGAAAGCTCACCGGGGAGCTGTTTTTT
TRBV5-1,NA,NA,TRBJ2-2,CASSLGQSMNTGELFF,TGCGCCAGCAGCTTGGGTCAGTCGATGAACACCGGGGAGCTGTTTTTT
TRBV15,NA,NA,TRBJ2-7,CATSRDGGQSYEQYF,TGTGCCACCAGCAGAGATGGCGGACAATCCTACGAGCAGTACTTC
TRBV6-1,TRBD2,NA,TRBJ2-7,CASSEVVAGGLEQYF,TGTGCCAGCAGTGAAGTTGTAGCGGGAGGACTCGAGCAGTACTTC
TRBV19,NA,NA,TRBJ2-5,CASSIDRRGQETQYF,TGTGCCAGTAGTATTGACAGGAGAGGTCAAGAGACCCAGTACTTC
TRBV7-9,TRBD1,NA,TRBJ2-7,CASSLGPVDRLYEQYF,TGTGCCAGCAGCTTAGGGCCAGTGGACAGGCTCTACGAGCAGTACTTC
TRBV27,NA,few,TRBJ2-7,CASSEWGDLYEQYF,TGTGCCAGCAGTGAGTGGGGGGACCTCTACGAGCAGTACTTC